Presented here are 2 T cell receptor beta chains from one specimen sequenced in a study of T cells in Graves' hyperthyroidism and ophthalmopathy. TCR beta CDR3 regions were amplified from RNA. Initially, a first-round RT-PCR of the TCR CDR3 employed the HTBI primer set. TCRdb used MiXCR to reprocess the multiplex PCR reads, holding one entry per CDR3 protein. Of approximately 380,000 distinct CDR3 sequences in the sample, less than 20% are singletons; the top ten hold around two fifths. The source material was blood. All receptors derive from a young man with Graves' ophthalmopathy.

This clonotype was seen many times. The chain combines TRBV15 with TRBJ1-1; possibly TRBD1 for D (6 bases). CDR3 size: 15 residues. The V gene's germline CDR1 is LNHNV and CDR2 YYDKDF (reference sequence). The V gene lost 0 bases and the J gene lost 1 base, with 9 bases spanning the gap. The CDR3: CATSRERGANTEAFF. The CDR3 DNA follows: TGTGCCACCAGCAGAGAACGGGGGGCGAACACTGAAGCTTTCTTT.

In regard to this clonotype: A read error may be the cause here, since a much bigger clone is one base away. V gene TRBV12-3 or TRBV12-4 combines with J gene TRBJ2-3; 8 bases fit TRBD2. This CDR3 is built from 14 residues. The junction had 10 bases not matched to a gene; V was cut back by 6 bases and J by 8 bases. Written as DNA, the CDR3 is TGTGCCAGCAGGGTTAGCGGGGAGGGGGGTACGCAGTATTTT. Its protein is CASRVSGEGGTQYF.